Sequencing of this T cell receptor beta chain was carried out in a study of blood T cell repertoires in COVID-19 (TCRdb year 2020). At the level of the whole study: Samples from collaborators originated in the United States, Italy and Spain and spanned both the acute and convalescent phases of COVID-19. The material from the prospective study consisted of cDNA or gDNA derived from T cells, B-cell-depleted T cells, or PBMCs. A freely available public database, intended as a resource for researchers studying the immune response to SARS-CoV-2, is where the repertoires were released. Where available, HLA class I and class II types were obtained from metadata supplied by the sample provider rather than from assay-based typing. The samples were drawn from two sources: the first 160 participants of the ongoing ImmuneRACE study, and fewer than 1,500 subjects contributed by 6 global collaborators. Deeply sampled blood TCRbeta repertoires from subjects exposed to, actively infected with, or recovered from COVID-19 were included in the dataset. Sample metadata almost always included a de-identified subject ID, COVID-19 status, age in years and sex.

The paper's findings and limits, for the study overall: The quantity of clinical and demographic metadata differed by source and by participant and was supplied without curation.

CDR1 and CDR2 (LNHNV, YYDKDF) derive from the germline V gene (reference sequence). Spanning cysteine to phenylalanine, the CDR3 consists of 14 amino acids. Here the CDR3 DNA is all that survives: 42 bases in frame from base 1. Trimming removed 8 bases from V and 2 bases from J, leaving 15 bases between the germline ends. Each collaborating institution followed its own protocols to collect whole blood in K2EDTA tubes. For TCRbeta analysis, collaborators shipped samples as frozen whole blood, isolated PBMCs, or DNA extracted from either of those sample types. The immunoSEQ Assay, a bias-controlled multiplex PCR, was used to amplify TCRbeta CDR3 regions from genomic DNA. The paper's data handling went like this. The number of nucleated cells in each sample was estimated from the amplification of reference gene primers within the assay. To quantify the absolute abundance of each unique TCRbeta CDR3 rearrangement, sequence reads were collapsed and filtered. For each sample, productive Simpson clonality was calculated by taking the square root of Simpson's diversity index across productive rearrangements. Sourced from immuneACCESS, this table was stored by TCRdb with only in-frame sequences that have V and J called. A share of the clones is absent; for the studies checked, an unresolved V gene accounts for under half, and the remainder has no known explanation. V, J and clone size are those of that table, while D and trimming were read from the DNA. Present in this sample are about 150,000 clones, around 87% of which were seen just once. The top ten constitute roughly 4.5% of the sample.

This clone was recorded only once. Which antigen it targets is not known. No base quality values were provided; no much bigger clone lies one nucleotide off. The clonotype originates from a woman aged 60 to 75 with active or convalescent COVID-19. The V and J segments used are TRBV15 and TRBJ1-2; D gene: possibly TRBD1, on 6 matching bases. The specimen was peripheral blood. The nucleotides read TGTGCCACCGGACAGCGCGGAAGAAACTATGGCTACACCTTC. The encoded protein is CATGQRGRNYGYTF.